This TCR beta chain was sequenced for a study of cytomegalovirus exposure and HLA in healthy donors. Study-level information: Out of 150 million to 200 million T cells, an earlier analysis found over 90 million unique TCR beta sequences in total.

PCR employed 60 Vbeta and 13 Jbeta primers. Clones were read by immunoSEQ multiplex PCR, and TCRdb kept only the in-frame ones, dropping some. The repertoire holds roughly 140,000 clones, with approximately 82% as singletons. The study's findings and limits: For most TCR sequences rarity was the rule, although some public TCRs occurred in many donors.

The germline gives CDR1 SGDLS, CDR2 YYNGEE. The CDR3 is 14 amino acids. V was cut by 3 bases and J by 7 bases, with 16 bases left in between. Concerning this clone: Its antigen is as yet unknown.

The chain uses TRBV9 and TRBJ1-2; D is uncertain. Sequencing used PBMCs. The receptor comes from a woman aged 45 to 65 in good health and CMV-seropositive. CDR3 protein: CASSAPAGRSGYTF. CDR3 sequence (DNA): TGTGCCAGCAGCGCACCCGCCGGCAGGTCTGGCTACACCTTC. The full variable domain, with the rest looked up from reference TRBV9 and TRBJ1-2, is DSGVTQTPKHLITATGQRVTLRCSPRSGDLSVYWYQQSLDQGLQFLIQYYNGEERAKGNILERFSAQQFPDLHSELNLSSLELGDSALYFCASSAPAGRSGYTFGSGTRLTVV.